This TCR beta chain appears in the sequencing data of a study of beta chain features in type 1 diabetes. Whole-study findings and limits: Type 1 diabetes patients showed fewer insertions and more deletions at VDJ junctions. Naive, central memory and Treg TCRB repertoires seemed to resemble each other more closely in patients than they did in healthy donors. Cells expressing TCR highly could be over-represented by cDNA sequencing.

For this clone: Antigen unknown. An end of the junction does not agree with germline; a read error may underlie this.

The CDR3 sequence is 13 residues long. Germline CDR1 MNHNY, CDR2 SVGAGI (reference sequence). Every bit of the isolated RNA underwent reverse transcription, so sequencing read expressed TCRB transcripts. Profiling relied on immunoSEQ multiplex PCR, and the TCRdb table lists in-frame clones only, not all of them. The table records approximately 110,000 clones, approximately 39% of them present only once. CD45RO/CCR7/CD25/CD127/CD95/CD27 separated CD4+ naive, central memory, regulatory and stem cell-like memory cells by sorting. Input material: stem cell memory CD4+ T cells from blood. The rearrangement uses TRBV6-6 and TRBJ2-6; D perhaps matches TRBD2 (6 bases). This TCR was recovered from a woman under 30 in good health. CDR3 amino acids: CASSPPGVNVLTF. As DNA, the CDR3 is TGTGCCAGCAGCCCCCCGGGGGTCAACGTCCTGACTTTC.